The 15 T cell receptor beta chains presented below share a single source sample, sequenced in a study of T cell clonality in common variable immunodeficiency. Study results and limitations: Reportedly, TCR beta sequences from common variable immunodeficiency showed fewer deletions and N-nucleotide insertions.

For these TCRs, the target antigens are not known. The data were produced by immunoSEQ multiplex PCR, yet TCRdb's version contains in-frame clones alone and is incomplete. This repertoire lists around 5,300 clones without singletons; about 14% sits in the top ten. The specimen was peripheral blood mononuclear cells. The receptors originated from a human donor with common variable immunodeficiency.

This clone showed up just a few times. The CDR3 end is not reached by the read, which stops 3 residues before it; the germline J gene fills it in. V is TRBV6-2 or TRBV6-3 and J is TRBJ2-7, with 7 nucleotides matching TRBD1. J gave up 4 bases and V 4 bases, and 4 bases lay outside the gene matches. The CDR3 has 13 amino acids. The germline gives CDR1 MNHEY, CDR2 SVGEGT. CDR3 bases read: TGTGCCAGCAGTTTTAGCAGGGGGTACGAG. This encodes CASSFSRGYE. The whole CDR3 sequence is CASSFSRGYEQYF.

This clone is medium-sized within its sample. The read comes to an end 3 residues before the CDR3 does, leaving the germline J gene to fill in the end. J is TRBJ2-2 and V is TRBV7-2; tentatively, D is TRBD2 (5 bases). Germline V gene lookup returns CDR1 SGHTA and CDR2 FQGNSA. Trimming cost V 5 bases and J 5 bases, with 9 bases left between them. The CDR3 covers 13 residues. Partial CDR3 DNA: TGTGCCAGCAGCAGCCCGGGGACCGGGGAG. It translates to CASSSPGTGE. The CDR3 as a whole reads CASSSPGTGELFF.

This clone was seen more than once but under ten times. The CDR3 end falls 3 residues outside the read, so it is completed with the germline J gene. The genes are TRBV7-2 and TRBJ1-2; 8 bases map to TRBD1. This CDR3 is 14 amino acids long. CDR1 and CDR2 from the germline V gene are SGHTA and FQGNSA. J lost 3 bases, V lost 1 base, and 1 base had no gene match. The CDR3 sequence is CASSLEGQDYGYTF. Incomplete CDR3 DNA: TGTGCCAGCAGCTTAGAGGGACAGGACTATGGC.

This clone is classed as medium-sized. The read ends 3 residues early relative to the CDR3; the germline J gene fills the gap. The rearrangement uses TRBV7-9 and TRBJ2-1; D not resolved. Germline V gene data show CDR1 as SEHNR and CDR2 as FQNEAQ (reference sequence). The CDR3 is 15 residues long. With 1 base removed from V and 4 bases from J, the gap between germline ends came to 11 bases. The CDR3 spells CASSLGPPTYNEQFF. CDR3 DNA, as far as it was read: TGTGCCAGCAGCTTAGGCCCCCCCACATACAATGAG.

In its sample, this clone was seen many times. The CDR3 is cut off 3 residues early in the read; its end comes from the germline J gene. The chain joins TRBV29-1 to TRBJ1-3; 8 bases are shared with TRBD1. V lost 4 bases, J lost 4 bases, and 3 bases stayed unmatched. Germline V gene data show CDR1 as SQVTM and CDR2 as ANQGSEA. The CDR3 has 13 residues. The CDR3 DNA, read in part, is TGCAGCGTTGTCAGGGGGCTAGGAAACACC. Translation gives CSVVRGLGNT. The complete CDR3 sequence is CSVVRGLGNTIYF.

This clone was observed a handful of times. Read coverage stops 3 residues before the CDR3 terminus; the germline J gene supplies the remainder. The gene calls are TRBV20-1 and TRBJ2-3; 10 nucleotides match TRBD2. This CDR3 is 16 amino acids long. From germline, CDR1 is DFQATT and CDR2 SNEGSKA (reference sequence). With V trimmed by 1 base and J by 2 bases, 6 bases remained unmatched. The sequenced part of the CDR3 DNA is TGCAGTGCTAGAGCAGGACTAGCGGTGATCACAGATACG. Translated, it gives CSARAGLAVITDT. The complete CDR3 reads CSARAGLAVITDTQYF.

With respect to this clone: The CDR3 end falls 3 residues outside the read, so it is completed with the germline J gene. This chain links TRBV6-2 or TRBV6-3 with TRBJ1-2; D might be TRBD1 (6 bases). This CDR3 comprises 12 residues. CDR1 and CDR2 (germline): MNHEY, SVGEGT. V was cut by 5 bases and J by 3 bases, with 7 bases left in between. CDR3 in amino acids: CASSGQHYGYTF. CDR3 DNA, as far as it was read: TGTGCCAGCAGTGGACAGCACTATGGC.

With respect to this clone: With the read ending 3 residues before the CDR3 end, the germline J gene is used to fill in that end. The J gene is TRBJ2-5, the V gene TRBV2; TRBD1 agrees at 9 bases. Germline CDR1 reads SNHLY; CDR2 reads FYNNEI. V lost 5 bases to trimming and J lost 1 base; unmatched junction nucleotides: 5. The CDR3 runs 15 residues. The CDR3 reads CASSLQGARQETQYF. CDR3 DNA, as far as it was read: TGTGCCAGCAGTCTACAGGGGGCCCGCCAAGAGACC.

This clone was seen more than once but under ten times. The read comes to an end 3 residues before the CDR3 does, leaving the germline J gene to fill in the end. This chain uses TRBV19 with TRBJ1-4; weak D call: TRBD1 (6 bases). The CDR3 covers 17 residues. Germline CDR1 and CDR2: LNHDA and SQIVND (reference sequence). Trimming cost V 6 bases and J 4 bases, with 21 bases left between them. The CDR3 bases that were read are TGTGCCAGTAGGCACACAAGGGACGGACAGAATAATGAAAAA. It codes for CASRHTRDGQNNEK. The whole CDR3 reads CASRHTRDGQNNEKLFF.

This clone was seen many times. CDR3 amino acids: CASSIVRGYEQYF. Partial CDR3 DNA: TGTGCCAGTAGTATAGTCAGAGGGTACGAG. The chain recombines TRBV19 with TRBJ2-7, with D possibly TRBD2 on 5 matching bases. The read ends 3 residues early relative to the CDR3; the germline J gene fills the gap. Germline V gene lookup returns CDR1 LNHDA and CDR2 SQIVND (reference sequence). Deletions cut 1 base from V and 4 bases from J, with 8 bases between. This CDR3 has 13 residues.

CDR3: CASSPLAGVSATGTDTQYF. The sequenced CDR3 bases are TGTGCCAGCTCCCCTCTAGCGGGAGTATCCGCTACCGGTACAGATACG. The V and J genes are TRBV18 and TRBJ2-3; 10 bases are shared with TRBD2. The sequenced fragment ends 3 residues before the CDR3 boundary, so the rest is inferred from the germline J gene. From germline, CDR1 is KGHSH and CDR2 LQKENI. The ends lost 6 bases at V and 3 bases at J; junction bases unmatched: 18. The CDR3 contains 19 residues. Full variable domain (outside the CDR3, taken from reference TRBV18 and TRBJ2-3): NAGVMQNPRHLVRRRGQEARLRCSPMKGHSHVYWYRQLPEEGLKFMVYLQKENIIDESGMPKERFSAEFPKEGPSILRIQQVVRGDSAAYFCASSPLAGVSATGTDTQYFGPGTRLTVL.

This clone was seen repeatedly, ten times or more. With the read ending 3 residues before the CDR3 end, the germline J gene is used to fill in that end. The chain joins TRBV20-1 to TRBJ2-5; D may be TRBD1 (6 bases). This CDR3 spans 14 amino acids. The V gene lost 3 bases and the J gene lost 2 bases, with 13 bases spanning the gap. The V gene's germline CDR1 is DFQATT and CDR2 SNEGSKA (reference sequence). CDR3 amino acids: CSASRPGQQETQYF. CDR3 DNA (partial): TGCAGTGCTAGTCGACCGGGACAACAAGAGACC.

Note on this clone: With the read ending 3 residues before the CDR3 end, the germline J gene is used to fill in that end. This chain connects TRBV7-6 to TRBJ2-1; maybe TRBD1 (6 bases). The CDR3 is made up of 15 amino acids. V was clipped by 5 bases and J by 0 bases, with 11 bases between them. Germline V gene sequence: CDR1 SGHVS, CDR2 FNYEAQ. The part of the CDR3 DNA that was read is TGTGCCAGCAGCCGGACAGCGAGCTCCTACAATGAG. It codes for CASSRTASSYNE. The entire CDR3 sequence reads CASSRTASSYNEQFF.

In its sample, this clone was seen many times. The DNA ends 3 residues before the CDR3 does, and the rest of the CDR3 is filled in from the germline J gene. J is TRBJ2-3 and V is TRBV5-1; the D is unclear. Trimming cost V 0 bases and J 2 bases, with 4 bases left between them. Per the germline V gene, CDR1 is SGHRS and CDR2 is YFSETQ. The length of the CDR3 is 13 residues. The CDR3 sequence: CASSLANTDTQYF. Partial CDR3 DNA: TGCGCCAGCAGCTTGGCCAACACAGATACG.

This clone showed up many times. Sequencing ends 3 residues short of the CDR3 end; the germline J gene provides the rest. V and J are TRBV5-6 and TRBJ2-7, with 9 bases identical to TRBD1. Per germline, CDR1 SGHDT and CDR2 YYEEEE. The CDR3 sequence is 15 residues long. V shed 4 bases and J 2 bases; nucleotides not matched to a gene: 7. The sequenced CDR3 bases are TGTGCCAGCAGCGGAGGGGACAGGGAAGCCTACGAG. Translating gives CASSGGDREAYE. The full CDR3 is CASSGGDREAYEQYF.